The table lists the clone carrying this T cell receptor beta chain with many counts. Its matching antigen is unknown. This entry comes from a study of response to subunit inactivated influenza vaccine. Each CDR3 protein gets one entry after TCRdb re-called the RT-PCR reads with MiXCR. The data show approximately 570,000 distinct CDR3 sequences, less than 8% seen once. V was pared by 5 bases and J by 10 bases, with 12 bases between. Germline V gene data show CDR1 as MDHEN and CDR2 as SYDVKM. The CDR3 is 12 amino acids. Points from the study as a whole: The authors proposed limited new T cell recruitment per seasonal influenza vaccination.

The sequencing used PBMCs from blood, collected less than 30 months after vaccination. This chain joins TRBV28 and TRBJ1-5; perhaps TRBD1 as D (6 bases). The TCR comes from a man between 50 and 69 years old who received an inactivated influenza vaccine. The CDR3: CASSTGISPQHF. CDR3 coding DNA: TGTGCCAGCAGTACAGGGATCAGCCCCCAGCATTTT.